The 26 T cell receptor beta chains below were found in one sample sequenced in a study of blood T cell repertoires in COVID-19. Method: immunoSEQ multiplex PCR; TCRdb's copy keeps in-frame clones and lacks some. The repertoire includes tens of thousands of clones, approximately 80% of them detected once, and 4% to 6% sits in the top ten. Input material: peripheral blood. The receptors derive from a man older than 75 with COVID-19, enrolled during active disease.

The CDR3 DNA is TGCGCCAGCAAAGAAAGGGCAGGGTATGGGGGCGGCTACACCTTC. Residues: CASKERAGYGGGYTF. The chain recombines TRBV5-1 with TRBJ1-2, with D possibly matching TRBD1 (6 bases). The V end lost 6 bases, the J end lost 8 bases, and 23 bases lay between the germline ends. Germline-derived CDR1 and CDR2 are SGHRS and YFSETQ. There are 15 residues in the CDR3.

The chain recombines TRBV6-5 with TRBJ2-7; D is possibly TRBD2 (6 bases). CDR1 MNHEY and CDR2 SVGAGI come from the germline V gene. The CDR3 covers 13 residues. The germline V and J ends were trimmed by 5 bases and 3 bases, with 11 bases remaining between them. CDR3 protein: CASSTSGSYEQYF. The CDR3 DNA is TGTGCCAGCAGTACCTCCGGGAGCTACGAGCAGTACTTC.

This clone appeared a few times. The chain joins TRBV10-1 to TRBJ1-1; 9 nucleotides match TRBD1. J gave up 13 bases and V 3 bases, and 9 bases lay outside the gene matches. Germline-derived CDR1 and CDR2 are WNHNN and SYGVQD (reference sequence). This CDR3 has 13 residues. Written as DNA, the CDR3 is TGCGCCAGCAGTGATTCAGTACAGGGGGCAGTTTTCTTT. It translates to CASSDSVQGAVFF.

The chain uses TRBV10-3 and TRBJ1-1, with D possibly being TRBD1 (5 bases). Germline CDR1 and CDR2: ENHRY and SYGVKD. The CDR3 runs to 13 residues. The CDR3 nucleotides read TGTGACACATCGGCCCTACAGGTAATTGAAGCTTTCTTT. Protein sequence: CDTSALQVIEAFF.

CDR3: CASSNPGTGVGEQYF. DNA of the CDR3: TGTGCCAGTAGCAATCCCGGGACAGGGGTTGGCGAGCAGTACTTC. V is TRBV19 and J is TRBJ2-7; the match to TRBD1 covers 10 bases. Germline V CDR1 and CDR2: LNHDA, SQIVND (reference sequence). CDR3 size: 15 residues. V gave up 6 bases and J gave up 6 bases; unmatched junction bases: 11.

CDR3 loop: CATSRLRDRRPYEQYF. CDR3 in DNA: TGTGCCACCAGTAGGCTCCGGGACAGGCGCCCCTACGAGCAGTACTTC. This chain connects TRBV24-1 to TRBJ2-7; 8 nucleotides line up with TRBD1. The CDR3 extends over 16 amino acids. Trimming at V came to 6 bases and at J to 2 bases, leaving 11 bases not matched to a gene. CDR1 and CDR2 (germline): KGHDR, SFDVKD.

In this sample, this clone turned up once. This chain joins TRBV5-8 and TRBJ1-1, with D maybe TRBD1 (5 bases). CDR3 length: 14 residues. Trimming cost V 0 bases and J 4 bases, with 10 bases left between them. The V gene's germline CDR1 is SGHTS and CDR2 YDEGEE. Here the CDR3 DNA reads TGTGCCAGCAGCTTGGCAGGGAGGGGCACTGAAGCTTTCTTT. It translates to CASSLAGRGTEAFF.

The chain uses TRBV19 and TRBJ2-7, with 7 bases aligning to TRBD1. J gave up 6 bases and V 3 bases, and 5 bases lay outside the gene matches. This CDR3 spans 13 amino acids. CDR1 and CDR2 from the germline V gene are LNHDA and SQIVND (reference sequence). CDR3 residues: CASSIDRAGEQYF. In DNA form, the CDR3 reads TGTGCCAGTAGTATTGACAGGGCGGGCGAGCAGTACTTC.

The V and J genes are TRBV9 and TRBJ1-4; 8 bases map to TRBD1. CDR3 size: 18 residues. J lost 0 bases, V lost 0 bases, and 7 bases had no gene match. Germline-derived CDR1 and CDR2 are SGDLS and YYNGEE. The CDR3 DNA reads as TGTGCCAGCAGCGTAGGAGCGGGACAGGCCGCAACTAATGAAAAACTGTTTTTT. It codes for CASSVGAGQAATNEKLFF. The full variable domain, its missing parts supplied by reference TRBV9 and TRBJ1-4, is DSGVTQTPKHLITATGQRVTLRCSPRSGDLSVYWYQQSLDQGLQFLIQYYNGEERAKGNILERFSAQQFPDLHSELNLSSLELGDSALYFCASSVGAGQAATNEKLFFGSGTQLSVL.

The chain carries TRBV14 and TRBJ2-1, with 7 positions matching TRBD2. Germline V lookup: CDR1 SGHDN, CDR2 FVKESK. The trim removed 0 bases at V and 9 bases at J, leaving 8 bases unmatched. This CDR3 is built from 15 residues. In nucleotides, the CDR3 is TGTGCCAGCAGCCAAGAGCCAGCGGGGCGCGTTGAGCAGTTCTTC. It is translated as CASSQEPAGRVEQFF.

The rearrangement joins TRBV10-1 to TRBJ1-6; TRBD1 matches at 7 bases. J gave up 7 bases and V 6 bases, and 6 bases lay outside the gene matches. Germline V gives CDR1 WNHNN, CDR2 SYGVQD (reference sequence). The CDR3 runs 14 residues. The DNA for the CDR3 is TGCGCCAGCAGGGGTCCGGGACAGAATTCACCCCTCCACTTT. Encoded protein: CASRGPGQNSPLHF.

The chain combines TRBV5-1 with TRBJ1-1; the D is unclear. CDR1 is SGHRS, CDR2 YFSETQ, per germline. Deletions cut 0 bases from V and 2 bases from J, with 5 bases between. The CDR3 is 13 amino acids. CDR3 bases: TGCGCCAGCAGCTTGGCAGGCAACACTGAAGCTTTCTTT. Translated, it gives CASSLAGNTEAFF.

The V gene is TRBV25-1, the J gene TRBJ1-2, with 7 bases fitting TRBD1. V gave up 5 bases and J gave up 5 bases; unmatched junction bases: 11. This CDR3 has 15 amino acids. Germline-derived CDR1 and CDR2 are MGHDK and SYGVNS. CDR3 in amino acids: CASSRQGPERYGYTF. CDR3 nucleotide sequence: TGTGCCAGCAGTCGACAGGGTCCGGAGAGGTATGGCTACACCTTC.

This clone has just one count. The chain employs TRBV3-1 (or the pseudogene TRBV3-2) and TRBJ1-1; 7 bases agree with TRBD1. The CDR3 runs 14 residues. Trimming cost V 4 bases and J 8 bases; bases outside gene matches: 10. Germline V CDR1 and CDR2: LGHDT, YNNKEL (reference sequence). As DNA, the CDR3 is TGTGCCAGCAGCCCCGGAAATTCAGGGGGGGAAGCTTTCTTT. Protein product: CASSPGNSGGEAFF.

There are a few counts of this clone. This specimen includes other DNA sequences encoding the same CDR3. The rearrangement links TRBV28 to TRBJ1-2; TRBD1 might be the D (6 bases). This CDR3 contains 13 residues. In germline, CDR1 is MDHEN, CDR2 SYDVKM. Trimming pared 6 bases from V and 4 bases from J, leaving 12 bases between. The CDR3 DNA follows: TGTGCCAGCAGCTCGGACAGACTCTATGGCTACACCTTC. Translated: CASSSDRLYGYTF.

The chain links TRBV7-2 to TRBJ2-7; TRBD1 matches at 8 bases. V lost 1 base and J lost 1; bases outside the gene matches: 3. CDR1 and CDR2 (germline): SGHTA, FQGNSA. CDR3 length: 15 amino acids. The CDR3 region has the DNA TGTGCCAGCAGCTTAGTACAGGGGGTATCCTACGAGCAGTACTTC. Its protein product is CASSLVQGVSYEQYF.

The chain carries TRBV25-1 and TRBJ2-7, with D possibly matching TRBD1 (5 bases). Germline CDR1 is MGHDK and CDR2 is SYGVNS. The CDR3 is 12 amino acids. Between the trimmed V and J ends, which lost 4 bases and 3 bases, there was a span of 7 bases. CDR3 in DNA: TGTGCCAGCAGTGGGGGCCTCTACGAGCAGTACTTC. It codes for CASSGGLYEQYF.

The gene calls are TRBV2 and TRBJ1-5, with D perhaps TRBD1 (5 bases). CDR1 and CDR2 (germline): SNHLY, FYNNEI. The V end lost 6 bases, the J end lost 11 bases, and 17 bases lay between the germline ends. There are 13 residues in the CDR3. The CDR3 DNA is TGTGCCAGCAGCGCGGACCAGGGCAGGACCCAGCATTTT. Amino acids: CASSADQGRTQHF.

The chain combines TRBV28 with TRBJ2-5; D gene ambiguous. The CDR3 runs 11 residues. Germline V gene data show CDR1 as MDHEN and CDR2 as SYDVKM. Trimming removed 5 bases from V and 5 bases from J, with 6 bases in between. The CDR3 nucleotides are TGTGCCAGCAGTCTCTCGGAGACCCAGTACTTC. It is translated as CASSLSETQYF.

The chain employs TRBV6-5 and TRBJ2-7, with a tentative D call TRBD1 (6 bases). Deletions cut 7 bases from V and 2 bases from J, with 12 bases between. CDR1 MNHEY and CDR2 SVGAGI come from the germline V gene. The CDR3 contains 13 residues. CDR3 coding DNA: TGTGCCAGCACTAATGGACAGACCTACGAGCAGTACTTC. As protein: CASTNGQTYEQYF.

The chain uses TRBV5-1 and TRBJ1-2, with D maybe TRBD1 (6 bases). Germline V gene sequence: CDR1 SGHRS, CDR2 YFSETQ. Trimming shortened V by 4 bases and J by 2 bases, and 12 bases separated the two germline ends. This CDR3 spans 14 amino acids. This chain's CDR3 is CASSPTGYNYGYTF. CDR3 sequence (DNA): TGCGCCAGCAGCCCGACAGGCTACAACTATGGCTACACCTTC.

In DNA form, the CDR3 reads TGTGCCAGCAGCTTAGTGAGCCACGAGCAGTACTTC. Encoded protein: CASSLVSHEQYF. The chain is built from TRBV7-9 and TRBJ2-7; D not resolved. With 1 base removed from V and 5 bases from J, the gap between germline ends came to 6 bases. The CDR3 is 12 residues long. Germline V lookup: CDR1 SEHNR, CDR2 FQNEAQ (reference sequence). The whole variable domain, remainder taken from reference TRBV7-9 and TRBJ2-7, is DTGVSQNPRHKITKRGQNVTFRCDPISEHNRLYWYRQTLGQGPEFLTYFQNEAQLEKSRLLSDRFSAERPKGSFSTLEIQRTEQGDSAMYLCASSLVSHEQYFGPGTRLTVT.

The genes are TRBV6-2 or TRBV6-3 and TRBJ1-1; maybe TRBD1 (6 bases). V was cut by 6 bases and J by 1 base, with 12 bases left in between. CDR3 length equals 14 residues. The germline V gene encodes CDR1 MNHEY and CDR2 SVGEGT. The CDR3 loop is CASSRGTQNTEAFF. CDR3 coding DNA: TGTGCCAGCAGCCGAGGGACACAGAACACTGAAGCTTTCTTT.

The chain uses TRBV7-3 and TRBJ2-3; maybe TRBD2 (6 bases). The CDR3 runs 16 residues. CDR1 and CDR2 from the germline V gene are SGHTA and FQGTGA. V dropped 1 base and J dropped 0 bases, with 11 bases sitting between them. The CDR3 sequence: CASSLNGGTSTDTQYF. The DNA of the CDR3 is TGTGCCAGCAGCTTAAACGGCGGGACTAGCACAGATACGCAGTATTTT.

This chain joins TRBV7-9 and TRBJ2-7; TRBD1 matches at 9 bases. This CDR3 is 18 amino acids long. Looked up from germline, CDR1 is SEHNR and CDR2 is FQNEAQ (reference sequence). J lost 2 bases, V lost 5 bases, and 16 bases had no gene match. The DNA for the CDR3 is TGTGCCAGCAGCCTCTCCCCGGGACAGGGATTCGGCGCCTACGAGCAGTACTTC. Amino acid sequence: CASSLSPGQGFGAYEQYF.

The chain employs TRBV19 and TRBJ2-7; 14 bases align to TRBD2. Germline V gives CDR1 LNHDA, CDR2 SQIVND (reference sequence). The CDR3 sequence is 17 residues long. V gave up 5 bases and J gave up 7 bases; unmatched junction bases: 13. This chain's CDR3 is CASSRKGTSGRQGEQYF. The CDR3 DNA reads TGTGCCAGTAGTCGTAAAGGGACTAGCGGGAGACAGGGAGAGCAGTACTTC.